This T cell receptor (beta chain) was documented in a study of T cell changes during pregnancy in multiple sclerosis. The CDR3 runs 13 residues. Trimming shortened V by 1 base and J by 7 bases, and 11 bases separated the two germline ends. Germline V CDR1 and CDR2: LGHNA, YNFKEQ. Sequenced by immunoSEQ multiplex PCR; TCRdb stores in-frame clones only, minus some. The data hold just over 80,000 clones, with 90% to 95% observed a single time. Sequencing was performed on peripheral blood, taken in the second trimester of pregnancy. The sequence was obtained from a female donor with multiple sclerosis, enrolled in a pregnancy study. The chain employs TRBV4-2 and TRBJ2-7; perhaps TRBD1 as D (5 bases). CDR3 sequence reads: CASSQVRGGEQYF. The DNA of the CDR3 is TGTGCCAGCAGCCAAGTTAGGGGCGGTGAGCAGTACTTC.